Listed here is a single TCR beta chain. Primers included in the PCR were 60 Vbeta and 13 Jbeta primers. Assay: immunoSEQ multiplex PCR; the TCRdb copy retains only in-frame clones and omits some. The data show fewer than 150,000 clones, about four fifths seen once. The sample originates from a study of cytomegalovirus exposure and HLA in healthy donors. The CDR3 has 14 residues. Trimming took 3 bases from V and 2 from J, leaving 9 bases between them. Germline V lookup: CDR1 SEHNR, CDR2 FQNEAQ (reference sequence). The sequencing input was PBMCs. The clonotype originates from a man in his thirties or forties in good health and CMV-seronegative. The V call is TRBV7-9, the J call TRBJ2-3, with D tentatively TRBD2 (6 bases). The CDR3 nucleotides read TGTGCCAGCAGCTTTGCTAGCGACACAGATACGCAGTATTTT. Amino acid sequence: CASSFASDTDTQYF. The full variable domain, its missing parts supplied by reference TRBV7-9 and TRBJ2-3, is DTGVSQNPRHKITKRGQNVTFRCDPISEHNRLYWYRQTLGQGPEFLTYFQNEAQLEKSRLLSDRFSAERPKGSFSTLEIQRTEQGDSAMYLCASSFASDTDTQYFGPGTRLTVL.